A selection of T cell receptor beta chains follows, all from one sample in a study of T cell clonotyping in hematopoietic cell transplantation. Profiled with immunoSEQ multiplex PCR; TCRdb holds only in-frame clones, not every one. The sample includes roughly 30,000 clones, around 80% of them seen just once. Specimen: peripheral blood mononuclear cells, collected before stem cell transplant. These receptors were collected from a young woman with chronic myeloid leukemia. Some clones in this sample may be carry-over from other donors' samples. The CDR3 runs from the conserved cysteine through the conserved F or W. Fields, in order: D gene, J gene, V gene, clone size, CDR3 DNA, CDR3 protein. D genes are given only for firm matches. Part of the rows lack a size; the others show once, few, many or a class for expanded clones.

d_gene: -
j_gene: TRBJ1-5
v_gene: TRBV19
abundance: -
CDR3nt: TGTGCCAGTTCCCTTCTTGGGACAAAGAACAATCAGCCCCAGCATTTT
CDR3aa: CASSLLGTKNNQPQHF

d_gene: -
j_gene: TRBJ2-3
v_gene: TRBV7-8
abundance: -
CDR3nt: TGTGCCAGCAGCTTAAGGGTGGAGAAGTATTTT
CDR3aa: CASSLRVEKYF

d_gene: -
j_gene: TRBJ1-5
v_gene: TRBV2
abundance: -
CDR3nt: TGTGCCAGCAGTGAAGGGGGATATAGCAATCAGCCCCAGCATTTT
CDR3aa: CASSEGGYSNQPQHF

d_gene: -
j_gene: TRBJ1-2
v_gene: TRBV4-3
abundance: -
CDR3nt: TGCGCCAGCAGCCAAGAAGCGCGCAGCTACACCTTC
CDR3aa: CASSQEARSYTF

d_gene: -
j_gene: TRBJ1-6
v_gene: TRBV4-1
abundance: few
CDR3nt: TGCGCCAGCAGCCAGACATCGCTTGGGGATTCACCCCTCCACTTT
CDR3aa: CASSQTSLGDSPLHF

d_gene: TRBD1
j_gene: TRBJ2-7
v_gene: TRBV2
abundance: -
CDR3nt: TGTGCCAGCAGCGGACAGGGTCTCTACGAGCAGTACTTC
CDR3aa: CASSGQGLYEQYF

d_gene: -
j_gene: TRBJ1-5
v_gene: TRBV7-2
abundance: -
CDR3nt: TGTGCCAGCAGCCAAAATATGAATCAGCCCCAGCATTTT
CDR3aa: CASSQNMNQPQHF

d_gene: -
j_gene: TRBJ1-5
v_gene: TRBV5-6
abundance: -
CDR3nt: TGTGCCAGCAGCTTGAACCGGTATAGCAATCAGCCCCAGCATTTT
CDR3aa: CASSLNRYSNQPQHF

d_gene: TRBD1
j_gene: TRBJ2-6
v_gene: TRBV5-4
abundance: -
CDR3nt: TGTGCCAGCAGGGGGGACAGCAAGGCCAACGTCCTGACTTTC
CDR3aa: CASRGDSKANVLTF

d_gene: -
j_gene: TRBJ2-5
v_gene: TRBV7-6
abundance: -
CDR3nt: TGTGCCAGCAGCTTTGGCATGGGAGAGACCCAGTACTTC
CDR3aa: CASSFGMGETQYF

d_gene: TRBD1
j_gene: TRBJ2-1
v_gene: TRBV7-2
abundance: -
CDR3nt: TGTGCCAGCAGCCCCGGACAGGGGCCCTACAATGAGCAGTTCTTC
CDR3aa: CASSPGQGPYNEQFF

d_gene: -
j_gene: TRBJ2-7
v_gene: TRBV25-1
abundance: -
CDR3nt: TGTGCCAGCAGGGGGGCCCCCTACGAGCAGTACTTC
CDR3aa: CASRGAPYEQYF

d_gene: -
j_gene: TRBJ2-3
v_gene: TRBV11-2
abundance: -
CDR3nt: TGTGCCAGCAGCTCAATGCGGGCGATTACTAGCACAGATACGCAGTATTTT
CDR3aa: CASSSMRAITSTDTQYF

d_gene: -
j_gene: TRBJ2-5
v_gene: TRBV21-1
abundance: few
CDR3nt: TGTGCCAGCATTAGGGGGCGGGAGACCCAGTACTTC
CDR3aa: CASIRGRETQYF

d_gene: -
j_gene: TRBJ1-1
v_gene: TRBV30
abundance: -
CDR3nt: TGTGCCTGGAGCCTCTCTGGACGATACACGAAGGGTTTCTTT
CDR3aa: CAWSLSGRYTKGFF

d_gene: -
j_gene: TRBJ1-1
v_gene: TRBV6-5
abundance: -
CDR3nt: TGTGCCAGCATGTCGGGGCAGGTGAACACTGAAGCTTTCTTT
CDR3aa: CASMSGQVNTEAFF

d_gene: TRBD2
j_gene: TRBJ2-3
v_gene: TRBV5-1
abundance: -
CDR3nt: TGCGCCAGCAGCTTTATAGCGGGGGGCCTAGATACGCAGTATTTT
CDR3aa: CASSFIAGGLDTQYF

d_gene: -
j_gene: TRBJ2-7
v_gene: TRBV9
abundance: -
CDR3nt: TGTGCCAGCAGCGTAGGGCATACCAGGGGCTACGAGCAGTACTTC
CDR3aa: CASSVGHTRGYEQYF

d_gene: -
j_gene: TRBJ2-6
v_gene: TRBV6-5
abundance: -
CDR3nt: TGTGCCAGCAGTCCCAATCAACCCGGGGCCAACGTCCTGACTTTC
CDR3aa: CASSPNQPGANVLTF

d_gene: TRBD1
j_gene: TRBJ1-2
v_gene: TRBV10-3
abundance: -
CDR3nt: TGTGCCATCAGTGACAACATAGGACAGGGAGGTAATGGCTACACCTTC
CDR3aa: CAISDNIGQGGNGYTF

d_gene: -
j_gene: TRBJ2-3
v_gene: TRBV5-1
abundance: once
CDR3nt: TGCGCCAGCACCCCAGGCGGATCCACAGATACGCAGTATTTT
CDR3aa: CASTPGGSTDTQYF

d_gene: -
j_gene: TRBJ1-6
v_gene: TRBV5-1
abundance: few
CDR3nt: TGCGCCAGCAGCTTGGGGGGAGAATCACCCCTCCACTTT
CDR3aa: CASSLGGESPLHF

d_gene: TRBD1
j_gene: TRBJ1-6
v_gene: TRBV10-1
abundance: -
CDR3nt: TGCGCCAGCAGTATGGGACAGCCTAATTCACCCCTCCACTTT
CDR3aa: CASSMGQPNSPLHF

d_gene: -
j_gene: TRBJ1-2
v_gene: TRBV27
abundance: -
CDR3nt: TGTGCCAGCAGTTTATCTTTCAGCCAAAACTATGGCTACACCTTC
CDR3aa: CASSLSFSQNYGYTF

d_gene: -
j_gene: TRBJ1-1
v_gene: TRBV18
abundance: -
CDR3nt: TGTGCCAGCTCACCATATTCATCCAACACTGAAGCTTTCTTT
CDR3aa: CASSPYSSNTEAFF

d_gene: TRBD1
j_gene: TRBJ1-6
v_gene: TRBV4-2
abundance: -
CDR3nt: TGTGCCAGCAGCCAGTATCAAGGGACAGACTTCCTCCACTTT
CDR3aa: CASSQYQGTDFLHF

d_gene: -
j_gene: TRBJ1-2
v_gene: TRBV25-1
abundance: -
CDR3nt: TGTGCCAGCAGTGAATATAAGGGCAGGGACTATGGATACACCTTC
CDR3aa: CASSEYKGRDYGYTF

d_gene: -
j_gene: TRBJ1-2
v_gene: TRBV7-2
abundance: -
CDR3nt: TGTGCCAGCAGCTGGGTGGGGGAAGGCTACACCTTC
CDR3aa: CASSWVGEGYTF

d_gene: -
j_gene: TRBJ1-5
v_gene: TRBV20-1
abundance: -
CDR3nt: TGCAGTGCTAGACTTTCGGTCTTCGAGCATTTT
CDR3aa: CSARLSVFEHF

d_gene: -
j_gene: TRBJ2-5
v_gene: TRBV7-2
abundance: -
CDR3nt: TGTGCCAGTCAAGTTCTACAGGAGACCCAGTACTTC
CDR3aa: CASQVLQETQYF

d_gene: -
j_gene: TRBJ1-2
v_gene: TRBV7-9
abundance: -
CDR3nt: TGTGCCAGCAGCTTAGATTACTATGGCTACACCTTC
CDR3aa: CASSLDYYGYTF

d_gene: -
j_gene: TRBJ1-6
v_gene: TRBV27
abundance: -
CDR3nt: TGTGCCAGCAGTTTCCGACAGCTTAATTCACCCCTCCACTTT
CDR3aa: CASSFRQLNSPLHF

d_gene: TRBD1
j_gene: TRBJ2-2
v_gene: TRBV5-1
abundance: -
CDR3nt: TGCGCCAGCAGCTTGGGACAGGGGGCTATCACCGGGGAGCTGTTTTTT
CDR3aa: CASSLGQGAITGELFF